In its sample, the clone carrying this T cell receptor (beta chain) was seen a few times. Its antigen is unidentified. The data stem from a study of long-term antiretroviral therapy in people with HIV. Study results and caveats: Regardless of time point, clones expanded before ART dominated the repertoire. Compared with controls, HIV repertoires showed narrower CDR3 length ranges.

The CDR3 is 11 residues long. CDR1 DFQATT and CDR2 SNEGSKA come from the germline V gene (reference sequence). The germline V and J ends were trimmed by 6 bases and 6 bases, with 11 bases remaining between them. Every single participant having HIV got treatment inside the United States. immunoSEQ v3.0 was run at survey level. Here immunoSEQ multiplex PCR was the method, and the copy in TCRdb shows in-frame clones only, minus some. This sample has about 33,000 clones, with roughly 95% found just once. The TCR comes from a man aged 25 to 40 with HIV. The rearrangement joins TRBV20-1 to TRBJ1-2; no clear D gene. The specimen was unsorted PBMCs, collected 6.5 to 6.9 years after starting antiretroviral therapy. The CDR3 sequence is CSAEGRHGYTF. Here the CDR3 DNA reads TGCAGTGCCGAAGGACGGCATGGCTACACCTTC.